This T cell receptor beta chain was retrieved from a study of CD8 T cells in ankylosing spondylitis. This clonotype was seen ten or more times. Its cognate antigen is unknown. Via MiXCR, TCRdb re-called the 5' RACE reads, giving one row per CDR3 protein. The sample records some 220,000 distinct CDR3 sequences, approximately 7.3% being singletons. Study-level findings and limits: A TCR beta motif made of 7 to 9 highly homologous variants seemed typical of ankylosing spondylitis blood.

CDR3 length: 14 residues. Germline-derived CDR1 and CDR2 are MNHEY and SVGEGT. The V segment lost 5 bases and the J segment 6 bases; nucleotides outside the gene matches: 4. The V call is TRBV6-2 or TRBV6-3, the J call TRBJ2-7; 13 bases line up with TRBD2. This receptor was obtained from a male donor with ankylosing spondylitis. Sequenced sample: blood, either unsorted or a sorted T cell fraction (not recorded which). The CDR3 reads CASSPLAGGREQYF. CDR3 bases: TGTGCCAGCAGTCCACTAGCGGGGGGGCGCGAGCAGTACTTC.